These 18 T cell receptor beta chains were sequenced from one sample in a study of control samples from healthy donors and cancer patients. Method: immunoSEQ multiplex PCR; TCRdb's copy keeps in-frame clones and lacks some. The table includes fewer than 150,000 clones, about 93% detected once. Sequenced: blood. The origin of the receptors is a man aged 18 to 30 in good health.

This clone was seen a handful of times. This sequence joins TRBV23-1 and TRBJ2-7; tentative D call: TRBD1 (7 bases). TRBV23-1 has ORF status, its function being uncertain. CDR3 size: 14 residues. The CDR3 nucleotides are TGCGCCAGCAGTCCAGGGGGGAGACGGGAGCGGCCTGACGTC. Protein product: CASSPGGRRERPDV.

This chain links TRBV11-2 with TRBJ2-7; no clear D. The germline CDR1 and CDR2 sequences are SGHAT and FQNNGV. Trimming took 6 bases from V and 2 from J, leaving 14 bases between them. The CDR3 spans 14 residues. For the CDR3, the DNA is TGTGCCAGCAGGTACGCCGGCGGACCCTACGAGCAGTACGTC. Translated, it gives CASRYAGGPYEQYV.

The J gene is TRBJ2-3, the V gene TRBV3-1 (or the pseudogene TRBV3-2); TRBD2 matches at 9 bases. The CDR3 consists of 14 residues. Losses at the gene ends were 6 bases for V and 4 bases for J; bases not matched to a gene: 5. The V gene's germline CDR1 is LGHDT and CDR2 YNNKEL (reference sequence). The CDR3 reads CASSNSGGPDTQYF. CDR3 DNA: TGTGCCAGCAGTAATAGCGGGGGACCAGATACGCAGTATTTT.

The chain uses TRBV5-1 and TRBJ1-4, with D maybe TRBD1 (6 bases). V shed 1 base and J shed 12 bases, with 19 bases lying between them. The CDR3 extends over 15 amino acids. Germline V lookup: CDR1 SGHRS, CDR2 YFSETQ. The CDR3 loop is CASSLTQGGAGELFF. The CDR3, as DNA: TGCGCCAGCAGCTTGACACAAGGTGGGGCAGGGGAACTGTTTTTT.

This chain joins TRBV6-5 and TRBJ2-7, with 8 bases identical to TRBD2. Germline V gene sequence: CDR1 MNHEY, CDR2 SVGAGI. The length of the CDR3 is 14 residues. V dropped 6 bases and J dropped 0; count of bases not matched to a gene: 4. The CDR3 is CASRPGTSSYEQYV. The CDR3 DNA is TGTGCCAGCAGGCCCGGGACTAGCTCCTACGAGCAGTACGTC.

V gene TRBV4-3 combines with J gene TRBJ2-7; TRBD2 agrees at 10 bases. CDR1 and CDR2 from the germline V gene are LGHNA and YSLEER. The CDR3 has 17 amino acids. V gave up 1 base and J gave up 3 bases; unmatched junction bases: 9. CDR3 sequence: CASSQASVTSGNYEQYV. As DNA, the CDR3 is TGCGCCAGCAGCCAAGCCAGCGTAACTAGCGGGAACTACGAGCAGTACGTC.

The chain has TRBV28 and TRBJ1-1; D is unclear. V shed 7 bases and J shed 1 base, with 10 bases lying between them. This CDR3 has 13 residues. The V gene's germline CDR1 is MDHEN and CDR2 SYDVKM. CDR3 sequence reads: CASTVGGNTEAFF. The CDR3 nucleotides read TGTGCCAGCACGGTGGGCGGGAACACTGAAGCTTTCTTT.

The chain uses TRBV10-3 and TRBJ1-1; possible D gene TRBD1, 5 bases. This CDR3 is built from 14 residues. The germline CDR1 and CDR2 sequences are ENHRY and SYGVKD. V dropped 4 bases and J dropped 4 bases, with 13 bases sitting between them. As DNA, the CDR3 is TGTGCCATCAGTGCTAGGACAACGGCCACTGAAGCTTTCTTT. Residues: CAISARTTATEAFF.

This clone was observed once. This sequence joins TRBV14 and TRBJ2-7, with D maybe TRBD1 (5 bases). V lost 6 bases and J lost 0, with 9 bases in between. Germline assignment: CDR1 SGHDN and CDR2 FVKESK. The CDR3 is made up of 13 amino acids. The CDR3 coding sequence is TGTGCCAGCAGGGGGCTGAGCTCCTACGAGCAGTACTTC. This gives the protein CASRGLSSYEQYF.

J is TRBJ2-7 and V is TRBV6-5; D ambiguous. CDR3 length equals 14 residues. Germline V gene lookup returns CDR1 MNHEY and CDR2 SVGAGI. Trimming shortened V by 6 bases and J by 1 base, and 13 bases separated the two germline ends. This CDR3 reads CASSPYHGSYEQYV. CDR3 DNA: TGTGCCAGCAGCCCATACCACGGATCCTACGAGCAGTACGTC.

The rearrangement joins TRBV9 to TRBJ1-2; 8 nucleotides match TRBD1. The CDR3 has 14 amino acids. V shed 2 bases and J 8 bases; nucleotides not matched to a gene: 8. Per germline, CDR1 SGDLS and CDR2 YYNGEE. The CDR3 DNA is TGTGCCAGCAGCGTGTCAGGGGGCGCGGAGGGCTACACCTTC. This gives the protein CASSVSGGAEGYTF.

The rearrangement joins TRBV9 to TRBJ2-3, with 9 bases identical to TRBD2. This CDR3 has 15 amino acids. Germline-derived CDR1 and CDR2 are SGDLS and YYNGEE. V was clipped by 4 bases and J by 4 bases; unmatched bases: 7. CDR3 in amino acids: CASSTGGRAPDTQYF. CDR3 DNA: TGTGCCAGCAGCACGGGCGGGAGGGCCCCAGATACGCAGTATTTT.

This sequence joins TRBV6-2 or TRBV6-3 and TRBJ2-1; 9 bases line up with TRBD2. The CDR3 is 14 amino acids. Per the germline V gene, CDR1 is MNHEY and CDR2 is SVGEGT. Trimming removed 3 bases from V and 8 bases from J; junction bases left unmatched: 5. In nucleotides, the CDR3 is TGTGCCAGCAGTTATCAAGCGGGAGGTTATGAGCAGTTCTTC. Translating gives CASSYQAGGYEQFF.

This chain links TRBV20-1 with TRBJ1-1; D is undetermined. The V gene's germline CDR1 is DFQATT and CDR2 SNEGSKA (reference sequence). The V gene lost 6 bases and the J gene lost 0 bases, with 2 bases spanning the gap. The CDR3 is 10 amino acids. The CDR3 reads CSALNTEAFF. In DNA form, the CDR3 reads TGCAGTGCCTTGAACACTGAAGCTTTCTTT.

Turning to this clone: The junction shows a germline mismatch at one end, possibly a read error. V gene TRBV19 combines with J gene TRBJ2-1; 8 nucleotides align to TRBD2. The length of the CDR3 is 14 residues. The germline CDR1 and CDR2 sequences are LNHDA and SQIVND (reference sequence). The CDR3 DNA reads TGTGCCAGTAGTCCGGGGGGGTCCTACAATGTGCAGTTCTTC. Protein sequence: CASSPGGSYNVQFF.

The V call is TRBV3-1 (or the pseudogene TRBV3-2), the J call TRBJ1-1; TRBD1 agrees at 7 bases. Trimming took 5 bases from V and 0 from J; bases not matched to a gene: 3. CDR1 is LGHDT and CDR2 is YNNKEL in the germline V gene (reference sequence). The CDR3 length is 14 residues. The CDR3 spells CASSDGQVNTEAFF. DNA of the CDR3: TGTGCCAGCAGCGACGGACAGGTGAACACTGAAGCTTTCTTT.

This clone was seen once. J is TRBJ1-2 and V is TRBV5-4; 7 bases are a match to TRBD1. The CDR3 sequence is 11 residues long. Losses at the gene ends were 4 bases for V and 7 bases for J; bases not matched to a gene: 1. Germline lookup yields CDR1 SGHNT and CDR2 YYREEE (reference sequence). The CDR3 reads CASSPGGGYTF. CDR3 DNA: TGTGCCAGCAGCCCAGGGGGTGGCTACACCTTC.

This chain joins TRBV6-1 and TRBJ1-5; 7 bases match TRBD1. This CDR3 spans 15 amino acids. Germline-derived CDR1 and CDR2 are MNHNS and SASEGT. With V trimmed by 1 base and J by 5 bases, 5 bases remained unmatched. The CDR3 sequence is CASSEVETGYQPQHF. CDR3 in DNA: TGTGCCAGCAGTGAAGTGGAGACAGGGTATCAGCCCCAGCATTTT.